A single sample is the source of the 25 T cell receptor beta chains below, sequenced in a study of T cell responses to AZD1222 COVID-19 vaccine. Libraries were prepared by immunoSEQ multiplex PCR; TCRdb keeps only in-frame clonotypes and omits some of them. Of under 85,000 clones listed, approximately 90% are singletons. Sequenced material: peripheral blood, taken 28 days after the second AZD1222 dose. These receptors all come from an adult who received the AZD1222 COVID-19 vaccine.

The V call is TRBV13, the J call TRBJ1-3; 9 bases are a match to TRBD1. J lost 8 bases, V lost 3 bases, and 8 bases had no gene match. The germline CDR1 and CDR2 sequences are PRHDT and FYEKMQ (reference sequence). This CDR3 has 15 residues. The CDR3: CASSFAGTGRDTIYF. CDR3 DNA sequence: TGTGCCAGCAGCTTTGCCGGGACAGGGAGGGACACCATATATTTT.

This chain links TRBV6-2 or TRBV6-3 with TRBJ2-7, with a possible D match to TRBD2 (5 bases). Germline loops: CDR1 MNHEY, CDR2 SVGEGT. Trimming removed 1 base at V and 12 bases at J, with 16 bases between. CDR3 length: 13 amino acids. In nucleotides, the CDR3 is TGTGCCAGCAGTTACTATGAGTCGGGGAAACCGTACTTC. Amino acid sequence: CASSYYESGKPYF.

This chain uses TRBV2 with TRBJ2-5; 8 bases match TRBD1. The V and J ends lost 4 bases and 4 bases, in that order; junction bases with no gene match: 2. CDR1 is SNHLY and CDR2 is FYNNEI in the germline V gene. The CDR3 contains 13 residues. The CDR3 is CASSVDRGETQYF. CDR3 sequence (DNA): TGTGCCAGCAGTGTAGACAGGGGAGAGACCCAGTACTTC. Supplemented by reference TRBV2 and TRBJ2-5, the full variable domain reads EPEVTQTPSHQVTQMGQEVILRCVPISNHLYFYWYRQILGQKVEFLVSFYNNEISEKSEIFDDQFSVERPDGSNFTLKIRSTKLEDSAMYFCASSVDRGETQYFGPGTRLLVL.

The chain joins TRBV6-6 to TRBJ1-1; 7 positions match TRBD1. The CDR3 has 11 amino acids. Germline V lookup: CDR1 MNHNY, CDR2 SVGAGI (reference sequence). The ends lost 6 bases at V and 7 bases at J; junction bases unmatched: 2. The CDR3 bases are TGTGCCAGCAGCAACAGGGGTGAAGCTTTCTTT. This translates into CASSNRGEAFF.

This chain joins TRBV7-8 and TRBJ2-3; 9 bases match TRBD2. From germline, CDR1 is SGHVS and CDR2 FQNEAQ. CDR3 length: 16 residues. The V and J ends lost 5 bases and 2 bases, in that order; junction bases with no gene match: 8. The CDR3 bases are TGTGCCAGCAGCCCACGCCGACTAGCGGACACAGATACGCAGTATTTT. It yields the protein CASSPRRLADTDTQYF.

This sequence joins TRBV11-3 and TRBJ2-3; a weak D match, TRBD1 (5 bases). CDR1 and CDR2 from the germline V gene are SGHNT and YENEEA. The CDR3 length is 15 residues. V was pared by 5 bases and J by 8 bases, with 20 bases between. The CDR3 DNA reads as TGTGCCAGCAGCCGTCAACTAAAGGGGATCGGTACGCAGTATTTT. It translates to CASSRQLKGIGTQYF.

The chain couples TRBV5-4 to TRBJ1-3; TRBD1 matches 9 bases. The V and J ends lost 4 bases and 4 bases, in that order; junction bases with no gene match: 9. From germline, CDR1 is SGHNT and CDR2 YYREEE (reference sequence). The CDR3 has 16 amino acids. The CDR3 here is CASSPNIQGAGNTIYF. The CDR3 DNA sequence: TGTGCCAGCAGCCCGAACATACAGGGGGCGGGAAACACCATATATTTT.

J is TRBJ1-6 and V is TRBV30, with 7 bases fitting TRBD1. The V gene end was trimmed by 2 bases and the J gene end by 7 bases; junction bases not matched to a gene: 5. The germline V gene has CDR1 GTSNPN and CDR2 SVGIG (reference sequence). This CDR3 is built from 14 residues. CDR3: CAWSLRGDNSPLHF. In nucleotides, the CDR3 is TGTGCCTGGAGTCTCAGGGGGGACAATTCACCCCTCCACTTT.

V gene TRBV19 combines with J gene TRBJ2-5, with 7 bases identical to TRBD1. There are 12 residues in the CDR3. Per the germline V gene, CDR1 is LNHDA and CDR2 is SQIVND (reference sequence). Trimming at V came to 5 bases and at J to 6 bases, leaving 3 bases not matched to a gene. The CDR3 sequence is CASSLRGQTQYF. The DNA of the CDR3 is TGTGCCAGTAGTCTGAGGGGGCAGACCCAGTACTTC.

The chain joins TRBV10-3 to TRBJ1-5, with no clear D. The V gene's germline CDR1 is ENHRY and CDR2 SYGVKD. The CDR3 runs to 12 residues. V shed 6 bases and J shed 5 bases, with 8 bases lying between them. The CDR3 here is CAIRGSDQPQHF. CDR3 sequence (DNA): TGTGCCATCAGAGGATCGGATCAGCCCCAGCATTTT.

This chain uses TRBV3-1 (or the pseudogene TRBV3-2) with TRBJ2-3; possible D gene TRBD2, 6 bases. Germline V gene data show CDR1 as LGHDT and CDR2 as YNNKEL (reference sequence). This CDR3 has 13 residues. Deletions cut 6 bases from V and 1 base from J, with 8 bases between. CDR3 nucleotide sequence: TGTGCCAGCAGTCCTAGCGGCACAGATACGCAGTATTTT. It codes for CASSPSGTDTQYF.

The chain recombines TRBV2 with TRBJ1-2, with TRBD1 identical over 8 bases. The germline V gene encodes CDR1 SNHLY and CDR2 FYNNEI. After removal of 3 bases from V and 8 bases from J, the junction contained 5 bases not matched to a gene. CDR3 length equals 13 residues. CDR3 amino acids: CASSEGQAKGYTF. DNA for the CDR3: TGTGCCAGCAGTGAGGGACAGGCCAAGGGCTACACCTTC.

The J gene is TRBJ1-2, the V gene TRBV7-9; D is possibly TRBD1 (5 bases). The CDR3 covers 15 residues. V lost 0 bases, J lost 7 bases, and 15 bases lay in between. Germline V gene lookup returns CDR1 SEHNR and CDR2 FQNEAQ (reference sequence). The CDR3 reads CASSLATGRAAGYTF. In nucleotides, the CDR3 is TGTGCCAGCAGCTTAGCAACGGGGCGGGCGGCTGGCTACACCTTC.

J is TRBJ2-2 and V is TRBV12-3 or TRBV12-4; D unclear. V lost 4 bases and J 1 base, leaving 4 bases between the germline ends. This CDR3 comprises 13 residues. Here the CDR3 reads CASSWENTGELFF. The CDR3 DNA reads as TGTGCCAGCAGTTGGGAGAACACCGGGGAGCTGTTTTTT.

The chain links TRBV11-1 to TRBJ1-3; possible D gene TRBD1, 6 bases. V gave up 5 bases and J gave up 7 bases, with 18 bases separating them. The CDR3 length is 15 residues. CDR1 and CDR2 from the germline V gene are SGHAT and FQDESV (reference sequence). The CDR3 loop reads CASSPRIRGTNTIYF. CDR3 in DNA: TGTGCCAGCAGCCCCCGGATCAGGGGAACGAACACCATATATTTT.

The rearrangement uses TRBV30 and TRBJ1-1; 10 bases fit TRBD1. V lost 3 bases and J lost 11; bases outside the gene matches: 6. Per the germline V gene, CDR1 is GTSNPN and CDR2 is SVGIG (reference sequence). The CDR3 has 12 residues. This CDR3 reads CAWSHGQGEAFF. In DNA form, the CDR3 reads TGTGCCTGGAGCCACGGACAGGGGGAGGCTTTCTTT.

This clone was seen once. This chain uses TRBV6-5 with TRBJ2-1, with 11 nucleotides matching TRBD2. Unmatched junction bases numbered 6, after V lost 6 bases and J lost 5 bases. This CDR3 has 15 amino acids. Looked up from germline, CDR1 is MNHEY and CDR2 is SVGAGI. CDR3: CASRGRLAGNNEQFF. The DNA of the CDR3 is TGTGCCAGCAGAGGACGACTAGCGGGGAACAATGAGCAGTTCTTC.

V usage is TRBV30 and J usage is TRBJ1-2, with TRBD1 matching 7 bases. V shed 4 bases, J shed 2 bases, and the junction held 10 bases outside the gene matches. This CDR3 has 15 amino acids. Germline V gene data show CDR1 as GTSNPN and CDR2 as SVGIG (reference sequence). DNA for the CDR3: TGTGCCTGGAACCCAGGACAGGCAACGAACTATGGCTACACCTTC. This gives the protein CAWNPGQATNYGYTF.

The rearrangement links TRBV19 to TRBJ1-2, with D possibly being TRBD1 (6 bases). The V gene's germline CDR1 is LNHDA and CDR2 SQIVND (reference sequence). V lost 6 bases to trimming and J lost 8 bases, with 22 bases between them. This CDR3 contains 15 residues. In nucleotides, the CDR3 is TGTGCCAGTAGATATCAGGGGATAATTGCAATGGGCTACACCTTC. Its protein is CASRYQGIIAMGYTF.

The chain carries TRBV19 and TRBJ2-7; TRBD2 agrees at 7 bases. This CDR3 comprises 15 residues. V lost 2 bases, J lost 0 bases, and 4 bases stayed unmatched. Germline V lookup: CDR1 LNHDA, CDR2 SQIVND (reference sequence). The CDR3 DNA is TGTGCCAGTAGTATAATAGCTAGCGGCTCCTACGAGCAGTACTTC. It codes for CASSIIASGSYEQYF.

This chain links TRBV19 with TRBJ1-3; D is unresolved. Germline V lookup: CDR1 LNHDA, CDR2 SQIVND (reference sequence). The CDR3 runs to 12 residues. Between the trimmed V and J ends, which lost 8 bases and 2 bases, there was a span of 7 bases. The CDR3: CASQAPGNTIYF. The CDR3 DNA is TGTGCCAGTCAGGCCCCTGGAAACACCATATATTTT. The variable domain in full, with the rest retrieved from reference TRBV19 and TRBJ1-3, is DGGITQSPKYLFRKEGQNVTLSCEQNLNHDAMYWYRQDPGQGLRLIYYSQIVNDFQKGDIAEGYSVSREKKESFPLTVTSAQKNPTAFYLCASQAPGNTIYFGEGSWLTVV.

CDR3 region: CASRAGLANEQYF. The CDR3 DNA reads TGTGCCAGCAGAGCCGGACTAGCAAACGAGCAGTACTTC. The V call is TRBV2, the J call TRBJ2-7, with 8 positions matching TRBD2. The CDR3 loop spans 13 amino acids. The germline gives CDR1 SNHLY, CDR2 FYNNEI. Germline trimming cut 6 bases from V and 5 bases from J; bases unmatched to any gene: 6.

This chain uses TRBV11-2 with TRBJ1-2; perhaps TRBD1 as D (5 bases). V dropped 2 bases and J dropped 5 bases, with 9 bases sitting between them. Germline values: CDR1 SGHAT, CDR2 FQNNGV. This CDR3 contains 13 residues. The CDR3 nucleotides are TGTGCCAGCAGCTTAACGGGGGTTTATGGCTACACCTTC. Protein sequence: CASSLTGVYGYTF.

The CDR3 sequence is CASSLGQTGNTEAFF. For the CDR3, the DNA is TGTGCCAGCAGCTTAGGGCAGACAGGGAACACTGAAGCTTTCTTT. V gene TRBV7-8 combines with J gene TRBJ1-1; the D gene is possibly TRBD1 (6 bases). The CDR3 spans 15 residues. V shed 1 base and J shed 1 base, with 10 bases lying between them. The germline V gene has CDR1 SGHVS and CDR2 FQNEAQ.

The rearrangement links TRBV13 to TRBJ1-6; TRBD1 aligns across 8 bases. Trimming removed 0 bases from V and 6 bases from J; junction bases left unmatched: 4. Germline loops: CDR1 PRHDT, CDR2 FYEKMQ (reference sequence). The CDR3 length is 16 residues. The CDR3 loop is CASSLGTGDSNSPLHF. CDR3 sequence (DNA): TGTGCCAGCAGCTTAGGGACAGGGGATTCTAATTCACCCCTCCACTTT.